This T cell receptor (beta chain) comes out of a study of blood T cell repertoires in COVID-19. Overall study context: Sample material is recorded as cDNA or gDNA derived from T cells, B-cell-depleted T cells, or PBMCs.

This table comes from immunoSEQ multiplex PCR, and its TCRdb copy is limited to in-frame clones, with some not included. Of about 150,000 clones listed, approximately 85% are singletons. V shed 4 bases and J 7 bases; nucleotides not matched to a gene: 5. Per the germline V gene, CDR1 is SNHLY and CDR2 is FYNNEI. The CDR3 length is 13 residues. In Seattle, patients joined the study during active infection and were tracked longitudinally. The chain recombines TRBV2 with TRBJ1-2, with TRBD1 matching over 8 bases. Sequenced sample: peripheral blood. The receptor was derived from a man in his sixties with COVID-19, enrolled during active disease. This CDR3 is CASSATGARGYTF. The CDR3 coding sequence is TGTGCCAGCAGTGCGACAGGGGCCCGTGGCTACACCTTC.